The clone carrying this T cell receptor (beta chain) was seen once. Naive CD8 cells lacked CD45RO and underwent positive selection for CCR7, leaving out terminally differentiated effector memory CD45RA+ cells. The source of the sample is a study of shared clonotypes between healthy human individuals. Method: immunoSEQ multiplex PCR; TCRdb's copy keeps in-frame clones and lacks some. The sample holds hundreds of thousands of clones, roughly 96% seen once. The receptor was isolated from a woman aged 30 to 39 in good health. The material sequenced was naive CD8+ T cells sorted from blood.

CDR3 coding DNA: TGTGCCAGCAGTTTATCCGCCTCCTACGAGCAGTACTTC. Translating it yields CASSLSASYEQYF. J is TRBJ2-7 and V is TRBV28, with no clear D. V shed 1 base and J shed 0 bases, with 4 bases lying between them. Germline V CDR1 and CDR2: MDHEN, SYDVKM. This CDR3 is 13 amino acids long.